This T cell receptor (beta chain) is drawn from a study of identical twins. Study results and caveats: Twins shared out-of-frame alpha sequences with excess low generation probability. Less excess twin sharing appeared in beta out-of-frame sequences. Models predicted too little out-of-frame TCR alpha sharing in monozygotic twins.

Each CDR3 protein gets one entry after TCRdb re-called the 5' RACE reads with MiXCR. Here the sample spans 200,000 to 300,000 distinct CDR3 sequences, about 10% being singletons. The table lists this clonotype with a few counts. Antigen: not known. V trimming: 4 bases; J trimming: 9 bases; junction bases outside the gene matches: 7. The CDR3 runs to 16 residues. Germline CDR1 is KGHDR and CDR2 is SFDVKD. The clonotype comes from a man aged 45 to 65 in good health. This chain uses TRBV24-1 with TRBJ2-1, with 14 bases matching TRBD2. The sample taken for sequencing was memory T cells sorted from blood. The DNA for the CDR3 is TGTGCCACCAGTGACCCGACTAGCGGGAGGGTAGGTGAGCAGTTCTTC. Translation: CATSDPTSGRVGEQFF.